These 5 T cell receptor beta chains were sequenced from one sample in a study of blood T cell repertoires in COVID-19 (dated by TCRdb to 2019 to 2021). Receptor libraries were prepared by the immunoSEQ multiplex PCR assay. The source is immuneACCESS, and TCRdb retained only in-frame sequences with V and J called. Part of the clones is not carried over; for the studies checked, unresolved V genes explain less than half of this, and the remainder is unexplained. Counted in this sample were about 61,000 clones; about 90% of them appeared once. Of the sample, roughly a fifth is held by the ten largest clones. Sample: peripheral blood. The receptors here all came from a woman aged 45-59 years with active or convalescent COVID-19.

The chain employs TRBV10-1 and TRBJ1-1, with D unclear. The V end was cut by 2 bases, the J end by 5 bases, with 9 bases between. The CDR3 has 13 amino acids. Germline-derived CDR1 and CDR2 are WNHNN and SYGVQD (reference sequence). In nucleotides, the CDR3 is TGCGCCAGCAGTGAGGGACTGGAAACTGAAGCTTTCTTT. This sequence encodes CASSEGLETEAFF.

This chain connects TRBV7-6 to TRBJ2-3, with 10 bases that match TRBD2. Trimming cost V 5 bases and J 1 base; bases outside gene matches: 12. CDR1 SGHVS and CDR2 FNYEAQ come from the germline V gene. The CDR3 sequence is 18 residues long. The CDR3 bases are TGTGCCAGCAGCATAAATTATCCCGGGACTAGCGGCACAGATACGCAGTATTTT. It encodes CASSINYPGTSGTDTQYF.

CDR3 in amino acids: CASSLFRASGRNTYNEQFF. In nucleotides, the CDR3 is TGTGCCAGCAGCTTGTTCCGGGCTAGCGGGAGGAATACCTACAATGAGCAGTTCTTC. This chain joins TRBV5-6 and TRBJ2-1; 11 nucleotides match TRBD2. The J segment lost 2 bases and the V segment lost 1 base, leaving 11 bases of the junction unmatched. Looked up from germline, CDR1 is SGHDT and CDR2 is YYEEEE. The CDR3 contains 19 residues.

V is TRBV7-8 and J is TRBJ2-7; 11 bases match TRBD1. The trim removed 3 bases at V and 2 bases at J, leaving 3 bases unmatched. CDR3 size: 15 residues. Germline V gene lookup returns CDR1 SGHVS and CDR2 FQNEAQ. The CDR3 DNA reads TGTGCCAGCAGCTTTGGGACAGGGGGGACCTACGAGCAGTACTTC. It translates to CASSFGTGGTYEQYF.

The chain joins TRBV9 to TRBJ1-4; D possibly corresponds to TRBD1 (5 bases). Per the germline V gene, CDR1 is SGDLS and CDR2 is YYNGEE. The CDR3 totals 14 residues. Trimming shortened V by 4 bases and J by 0 bases, and 7 bases separated the two germline ends. The CDR3 spells CASSRGSTNEKLFF. For the CDR3, the DNA is TGTGCCAGCAGCAGGGGTTCAACTAATGAAAAACTGTTTTTT.